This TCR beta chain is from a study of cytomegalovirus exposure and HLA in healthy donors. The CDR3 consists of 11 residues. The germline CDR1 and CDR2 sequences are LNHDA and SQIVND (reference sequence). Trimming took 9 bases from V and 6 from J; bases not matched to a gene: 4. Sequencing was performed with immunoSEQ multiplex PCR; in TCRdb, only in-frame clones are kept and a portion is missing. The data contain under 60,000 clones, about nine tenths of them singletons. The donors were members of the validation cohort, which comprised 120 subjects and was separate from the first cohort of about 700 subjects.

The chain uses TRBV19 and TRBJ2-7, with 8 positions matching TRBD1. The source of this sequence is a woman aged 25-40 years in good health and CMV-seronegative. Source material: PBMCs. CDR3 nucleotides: TGTGCCAGCCGGACAGGGAGCGAGCAGTACTTC. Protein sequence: CASRTGSEQYF.